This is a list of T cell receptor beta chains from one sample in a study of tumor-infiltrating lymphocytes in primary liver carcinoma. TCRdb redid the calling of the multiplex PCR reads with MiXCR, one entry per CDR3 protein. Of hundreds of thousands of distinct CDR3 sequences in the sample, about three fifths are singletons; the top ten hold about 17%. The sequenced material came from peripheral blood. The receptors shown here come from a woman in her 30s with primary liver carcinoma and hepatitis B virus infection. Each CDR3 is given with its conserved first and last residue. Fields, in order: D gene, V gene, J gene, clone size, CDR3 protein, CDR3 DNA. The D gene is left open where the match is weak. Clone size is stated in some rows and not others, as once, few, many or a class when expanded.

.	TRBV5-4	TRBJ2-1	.	CASSRDSGSYNEQFF	TGTGCCAGCAGTAGGGACTCAGGCTCCTACAATGAGCAGTTCTTC
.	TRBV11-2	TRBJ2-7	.	CASSFFLSGATYEQYF	TGTGCTAGCAGCTTCTTCCTATCGGGAGCTACCTACGAGCAGTACTTC
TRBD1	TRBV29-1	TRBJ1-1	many	CSADREYTEAFF	TGCAGCGCGGACAGGGAGTACACTGAAGCTTTCTTT
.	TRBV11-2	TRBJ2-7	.	CASSLRETAVYEQYF	TGTGCCAGCAGCTTACGGGAGACAGCGGTATACGAGCAGTACTTC
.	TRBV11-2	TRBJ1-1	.	CVSSSLRGFNTEAFF	TGTGTCAGCAGCTCGCTGCGGGGTTTTAACACTGAGGCTTTCTTT
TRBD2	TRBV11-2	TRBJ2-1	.	CVSSFRAGGNEQFF	TGTGTCAGCAGCTTTAGAGCGGGAGGGAATGAGCAGTTCTTC
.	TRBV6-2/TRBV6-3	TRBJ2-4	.	CASSGVTHSGSIQYF	TGTGCCAGCAGCGGTGTCACACATTCTGGAAGCATTCAGTACTTC
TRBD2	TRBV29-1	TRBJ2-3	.	CNGTLAGGRTDTQYF	TGCAACGGGACCCTAGCGGGAGGACGCACAGATACACAGTATTTT
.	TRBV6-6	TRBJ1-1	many	CASSYRGTNTEAFF	TGTGCCAGCAGTTACAGGGGAACGAACACTGAAGCTTTCTTT
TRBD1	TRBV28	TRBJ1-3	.	CASSLIGTGRYTIYF	TGTGCCAGCAGTCTCATCGGGACAGGGCGGTACACCATATATTTT
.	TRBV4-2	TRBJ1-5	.	CASSQDWSENQPQHF	TGTGCCAGCAGCCAGGATTGGTCGGAAAATCAGCCCCAGCATTTT
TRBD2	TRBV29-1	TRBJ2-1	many	CSVQREGVVNEQFF	TGCAGCGTTCAGCGGGAGGGCGTGGTTAATGAGCAGTTCTTC
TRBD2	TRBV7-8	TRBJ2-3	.	CASSTNTSGSRKNTQYF	TGTGCCAGCAGCACCAACACTAGCGGGAGTAGAAAAAATACGCAGTATTTT
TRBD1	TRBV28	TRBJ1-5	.	CASSLTGGTQPQHF	TGTGCCAGCAGTTTGACAGGGGGAACGCAGCCCCAGCATTTT
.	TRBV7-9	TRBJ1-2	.	CTSSLGQGAAF	TGTACCAGCAGCTTAGGGCAGGGTGCCGCCTTC
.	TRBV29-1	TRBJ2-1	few	CSSLTFIADNNEQFF	TGCAGCTCCCTCACGTTTATAGCGGACAACAATGAGCAGTTCTTC
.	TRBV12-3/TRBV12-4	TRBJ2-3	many	CASSSFTDTQYF	TGTGCCAGCAGTTCGTTCACAGATACGCAGTATTTT
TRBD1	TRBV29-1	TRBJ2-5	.	CIAGTGRETQYF	TGCATCGCCGGGACAGGGAGGGAGACCCAATACTTC
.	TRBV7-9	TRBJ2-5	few	CASSSSGETQYF	TGTGCCAGCAGTTCCAGCGGAGAGACCCAGTACTTC
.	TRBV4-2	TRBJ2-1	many	CASSQGNEQFF	TGTGCCAGCAGCCAAGGCAATGAGCAGTTCTTC
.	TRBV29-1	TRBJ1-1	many	CSATDVEAFF	TGCAGCGCCACGGACGTTGAAGCTTTCTTT
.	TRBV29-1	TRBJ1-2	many	CSVRTAYGYTF	TGCAGCGTTAGGACAGCATATGGCTACACCTTC
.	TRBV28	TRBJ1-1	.	CASSFGPRGNTEAFF	TGTGCCAGCAGTTTCGGTCCAAGGGGGAACACTGAAGCTTTCTTT